A selection of T cell receptor beta chains follows, all from one sample in a study of T cells in Graves' hyperthyroidism and ophthalmopathy. TCRdb fed the multiplex PCR reads into MiXCR, producing one record per CDR3 protein. The sample includes about 720,000 distinct CDR3 sequences, approximately 18% seen only once; the top ten take over 15%. What was sequenced was blood. Receptors originate from a woman between 45 and 65 years old with Graves' hyperthyroidism that later progressed to Graves' ophthalmopathy. Both conserved end residues are part of each CDR3. Only part of the rows carry a size: once, few, many, or a class if the clone is expanded.

V gene	clone size	J gene	CDR3 protein
TRBV27	few	TRBJ2-1	CASSTSTQGSNYNEQFF
TRBV29-1	few	TRBJ2-5	CSAGRQGWMRKTQYF
TRBV7-2	few	TRBJ2-3	CASSLVSAGGAADTQYF
TRBV20-1	NA	TRBJ1-4	CSARGAGVGEKLFF
TRBV5-6	NA	TRBJ1-6	CASSLVGGNYNSPLHF
TRBV11-1	many	TRBJ2-7	CASSLEAASTYEQYF
TRBV9	few	TRBJ2-1	CASSPAGIEQFF
TRBV6-2/TRBV6-3	NA	TRBJ2-3	CASSYRLESDTQYF
TRBV5-4	NA	TRBJ1-1	CASSLALGVHTEAFF
TRBV15	many	TRBJ2-2	CATSRDLVSNTGELFF
TRBV20-1	NA	TRBJ2-7	CSATGTGGYEQYF
TRBV20-1	many	TRBJ1-2	CSAREEQGVYGYTF
TRBV3-1	few	TRBJ2-5	CASSLDRLAGERETQYF
TRBV27	few	TRBJ2-2	CASKMTTGLRTGELFF
TRBV3-1	many	TRBJ1-5	CASSHHKTGSNQPQHF
TRBV14	few	TRBJ2-2	CASSQESGLASGELFF
TRBV20-1	many	TRBJ2-3	CSARKDLWDKSSTDTQYF
TRBV29-1	few	TRBJ2-1	CSVIPGTGGYNEQFF
TRBV18	many	TRBJ1-2	CASVPGLDNYGYTF
TRBV11-2	few	TRBJ2-3	CASSITGTSGIDTQYF
TRBV19	many	TRBJ1-5	CASSHRWTFTNQPQHF
TRBV12-3/TRBV12-4	many	TRBJ2-7	CASSPRGGSSYEQYF
TRBV6-5	NA	TRBJ1-5	CASSYSEGGNQPQHF
TRBV19	NA	TRBJ1-6	CASSHQAGGYNSPLHF
TRBV12-3/TRBV12-4	few	TRBJ2-2	CASISGGRGGELFF
TRBV20-1	many	TRBJ2-4	CSARDTGEVAKNIQYF
TRBV5-1	many	TRBJ2-3	CASSLEGGSTDTQYF
TRBV3-1	NA	TRBJ1-1	CASSQVRFAGNTEAFF